The 3 T cell receptor beta chains reported below all come from one sample, sequenced in a study of T cell clonotyping in hematopoietic cell transplantation. The time point: recipient sample about 28 days before transplant, after cytoreduction. Profiled with immunoSEQ multiplex PCR; TCRdb holds only in-frame clones, not every one. There are more than 25,000 clones in the sample; over 60% occur only once, and approximately 5.9% lies in the top ten. The starting material was peripheral blood mononuclear cells, obtained before stem cell transplant. These receptors all come from a man aged 45 to 65 with myelodysplastic syndrome. Some clones in this sample may be carry-over from other donors' samples.

The CDR3 region is CASSPAPLLAGASYEQYF. CDR3 DNA sequence: TGTGCCAGCAGCCCAGCCCCTCTACTAGCGGGAGCTTCCTACGAGCAGTACTTC. The chain combines TRBV7-2 with TRBJ2-7; 11 bases map to TRBD2. J lost 1 base, V lost 5 bases, and 13 bases had no gene match. The length of the CDR3 is 18 residues. CDR1 and CDR2 (germline): SGHTA, FQGNSA.

The chain employs TRBV27 and TRBJ2-2; perhaps D is TRBD1 or TRBD2 (6 bases each). This CDR3 has 15 amino acids. Germline V gene lookup returns CDR1 MNHEY and CDR2 SMNVEV (reference sequence). V lost 2 bases, J lost 6 bases, and 13 bases lay in between. The CDR3 region is CASSLGGRWAGELFF. CDR3 coding DNA: TGTGCCAGCAGTTTAGGGGGGCGGTGGGCCGGGGAGCTGTTTTTT.

The gene calls are TRBV6-1 and TRBJ1-1; D gene uncertain. Trimming shortened V by 0 bases and J by 8 bases, and 10 bases separated the two germline ends. Looked up from germline, CDR1 is MNHNS and CDR2 is SASEGT. The CDR3 is 13 residues long. CDR3: CASSEAENMEAFF. The CDR3, as DNA: TGTGCCAGCAGTGAAGCAGAGAATATGGAAGCTTTCTTT.